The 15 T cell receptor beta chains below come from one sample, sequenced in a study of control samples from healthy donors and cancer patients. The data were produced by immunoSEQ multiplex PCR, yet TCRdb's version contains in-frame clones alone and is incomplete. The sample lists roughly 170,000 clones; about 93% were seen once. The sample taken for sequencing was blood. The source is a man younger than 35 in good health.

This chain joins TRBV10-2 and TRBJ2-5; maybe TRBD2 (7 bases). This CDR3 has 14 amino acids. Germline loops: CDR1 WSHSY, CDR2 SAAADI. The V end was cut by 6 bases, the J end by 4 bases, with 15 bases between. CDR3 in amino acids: CASSGGPRGETQYF. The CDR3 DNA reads TGCGCCAGCAGCGGGGGGCCCAGGGGAGAGACCCAGTACTTC.

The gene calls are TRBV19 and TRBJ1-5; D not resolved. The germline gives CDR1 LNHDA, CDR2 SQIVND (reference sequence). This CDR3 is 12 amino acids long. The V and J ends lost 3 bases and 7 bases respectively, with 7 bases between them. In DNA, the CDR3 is TGTGCCAGTAGTATCACTGGACAGCCCCAGCATTTT. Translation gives CASSITGQPQHF.

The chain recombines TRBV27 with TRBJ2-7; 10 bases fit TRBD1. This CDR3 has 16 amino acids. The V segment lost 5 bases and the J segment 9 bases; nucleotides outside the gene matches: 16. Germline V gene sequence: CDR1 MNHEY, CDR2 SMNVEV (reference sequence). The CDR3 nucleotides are TGTGCCAGCAGTCCGGACGGACAGGGGGGATACCTAGGGCAGTACTTC. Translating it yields CASSPDGQGGYLGQYF.

The CDR3 DNA reads TGTGCCAGCAGCCAAGCTGGGGCGCGGGGGACCCAGTACTTC. Its protein is CASSQAGARGTQYF. This chain joins TRBV14 and TRBJ2-5, with D tentatively TRBD2 (6 bases). The CDR3 loop spans 14 amino acids. Germline V gives CDR1 SGHDN, CDR2 FVKESK. With 1 base removed from V and 7 bases from J, the gap between germline ends came to 13 bases.

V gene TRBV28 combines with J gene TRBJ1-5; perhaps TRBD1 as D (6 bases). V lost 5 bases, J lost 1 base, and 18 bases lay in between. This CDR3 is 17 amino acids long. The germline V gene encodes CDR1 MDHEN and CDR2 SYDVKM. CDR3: CASSPLEGGASNQPQHF. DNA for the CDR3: TGTGCCAGCAGTCCGTTAGAGGGGGGGGCCAGCAATCAGCCCCAGCATTTT.

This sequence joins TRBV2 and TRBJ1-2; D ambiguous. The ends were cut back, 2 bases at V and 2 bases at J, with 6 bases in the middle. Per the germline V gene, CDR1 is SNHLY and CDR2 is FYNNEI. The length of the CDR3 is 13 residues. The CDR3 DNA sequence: TGTGCCAGCAGTGAAAGGGTAAACTATGGCTACACCTTC. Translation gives CASSERVNYGYTF. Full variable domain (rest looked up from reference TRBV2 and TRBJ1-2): EPEVTQTPSHQVTQMGQEVILRCVPISNHLYFYWYRQILGQKVEFLVSFYNNEISEKSEIFDDQFSVERPDGSNFTLKIRSTKLEDSAMYFCASSERVNYGYTFGSGTRLTVV.

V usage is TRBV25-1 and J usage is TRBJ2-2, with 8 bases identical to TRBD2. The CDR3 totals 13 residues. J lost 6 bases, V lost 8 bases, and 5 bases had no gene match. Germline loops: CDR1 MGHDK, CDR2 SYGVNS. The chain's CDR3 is CASGTRGAGELFF. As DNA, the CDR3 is TGTGCCAGCGGGACTAGGGGGGCCGGGGAGCTGTTTTTT.

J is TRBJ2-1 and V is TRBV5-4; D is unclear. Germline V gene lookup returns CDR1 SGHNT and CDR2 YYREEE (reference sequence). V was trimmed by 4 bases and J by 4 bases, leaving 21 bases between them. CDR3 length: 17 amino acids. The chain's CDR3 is CASSPRWAGEIYNEQFF. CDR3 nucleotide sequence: TGTGCCAGCAGCCCCCGGTGGGCAGGAGAAATTTACAATGAGCAGTTCTTC.

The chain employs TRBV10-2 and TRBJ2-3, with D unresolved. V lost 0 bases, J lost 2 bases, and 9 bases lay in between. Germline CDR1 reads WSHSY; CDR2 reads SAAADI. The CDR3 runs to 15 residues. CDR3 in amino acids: CASSESNFLTDTQYF. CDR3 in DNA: TGCGCCAGCAGTGAGTCGAACTTCCTCACAGATACGCAGTATTTT.

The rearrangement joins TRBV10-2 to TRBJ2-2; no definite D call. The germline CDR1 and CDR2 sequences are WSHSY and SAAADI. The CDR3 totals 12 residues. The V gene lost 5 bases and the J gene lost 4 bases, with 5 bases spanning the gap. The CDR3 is CASSLSTGELFF. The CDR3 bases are TGCGCCAGCAGTCTCAGCACCGGGGAGCTGTTTTTT.

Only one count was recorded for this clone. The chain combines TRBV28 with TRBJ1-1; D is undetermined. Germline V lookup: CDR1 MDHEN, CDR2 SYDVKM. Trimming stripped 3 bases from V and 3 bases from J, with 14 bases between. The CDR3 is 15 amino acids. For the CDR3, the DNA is TGTGCCAGCAGTTTTGGCGAAAGTGGCTACACTGAAGCTTTCTTT. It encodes CASSFGESGYTEAFF.

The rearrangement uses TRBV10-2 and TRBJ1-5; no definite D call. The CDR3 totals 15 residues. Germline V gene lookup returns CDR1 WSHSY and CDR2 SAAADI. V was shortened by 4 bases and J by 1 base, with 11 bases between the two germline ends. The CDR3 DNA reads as TGCGCCAGCAGTGTTAATGGTGACAGCAATCAGCCCCAGCATTTT. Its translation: CASSVNGDSNQPQHF.

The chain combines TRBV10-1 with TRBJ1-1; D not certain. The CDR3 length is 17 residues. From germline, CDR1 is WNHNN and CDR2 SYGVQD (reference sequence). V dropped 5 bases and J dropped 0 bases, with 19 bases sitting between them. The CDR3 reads CASSRSGSDPMNTEAFF. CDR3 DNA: TGCGCCAGCAGTAGGTCCGGGTCTGACCCGATGAACACTGAAGCTTTCTTT.

Here the CDR3 reads CASKFMEKDTEAFF. The CDR3 DNA reads as TGTGCCAGCAAATTCATGGAGAAGGACACTGAAGCTTTCTTT. The chain links TRBV2 to TRBJ1-1; D not certain. This CDR3 comprises 14 residues. V shed 7 bases and J shed 3 bases, with 15 bases lying between them. Germline loops: CDR1 SNHLY, CDR2 FYNNEI.

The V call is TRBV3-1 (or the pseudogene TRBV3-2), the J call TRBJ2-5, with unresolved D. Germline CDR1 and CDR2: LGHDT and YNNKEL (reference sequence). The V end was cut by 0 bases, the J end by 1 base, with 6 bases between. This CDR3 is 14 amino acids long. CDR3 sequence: CASSQEQIQETQYF. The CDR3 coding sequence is TGTGCCAGCAGCCAAGAACAGATCCAAGAGACCCAGTACTTC.